The sequence of this TCR beta chain was determined in a study of T cells in localized non-small cell lung cancer. Study-level points and caveats: Adjacent lung held a median around 58 of the top 100 tumor clones. Heterogeneity within the tumor remains possible, as just one region underwent sequencing.

Per germline, CDR1 LNHDA and CDR2 SQIVND (reference sequence). CDR3 length: 14 residues. V was pared by 3 bases and J by 0 bases, with 8 bases between. In regard to this clone: Its antigen is unknown.

Sequencing was performed with immunoSEQ multiplex PCR; in TCRdb, only in-frame clones are kept and a portion is missing. The top ten clones hold about 24% of a sample with about 2,000 clones, about 18% of them seen once. This sequence originates from an older female donor with stage I squamous cell lung carcinoma. Sample: lung tumor tissue, taken before any cancer treatment. V is TRBV19 and J is TRBJ1-1, with D possibly TRBD1 on 5 matching bases. In DNA, the CDR3 is TGTGCCAGTAGTATCACAGGACTGAACACTGAAGCTTTCTTT. Amino acids: CASSITGLNTEAFF.